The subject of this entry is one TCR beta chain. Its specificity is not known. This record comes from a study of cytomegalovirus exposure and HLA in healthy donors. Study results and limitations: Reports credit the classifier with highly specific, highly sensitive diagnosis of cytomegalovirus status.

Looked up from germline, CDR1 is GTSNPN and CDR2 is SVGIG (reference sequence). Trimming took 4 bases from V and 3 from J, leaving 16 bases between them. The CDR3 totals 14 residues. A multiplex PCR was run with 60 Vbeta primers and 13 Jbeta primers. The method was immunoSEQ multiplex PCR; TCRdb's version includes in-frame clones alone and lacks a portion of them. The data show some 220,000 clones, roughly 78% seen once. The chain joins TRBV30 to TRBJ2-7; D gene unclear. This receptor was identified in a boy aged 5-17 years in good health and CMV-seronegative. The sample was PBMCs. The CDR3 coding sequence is TGTGCCTGGATGTCCCCTCCAGGAATCTACGAGCAGTACTTC. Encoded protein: CAWMSPPGIYEQYF.